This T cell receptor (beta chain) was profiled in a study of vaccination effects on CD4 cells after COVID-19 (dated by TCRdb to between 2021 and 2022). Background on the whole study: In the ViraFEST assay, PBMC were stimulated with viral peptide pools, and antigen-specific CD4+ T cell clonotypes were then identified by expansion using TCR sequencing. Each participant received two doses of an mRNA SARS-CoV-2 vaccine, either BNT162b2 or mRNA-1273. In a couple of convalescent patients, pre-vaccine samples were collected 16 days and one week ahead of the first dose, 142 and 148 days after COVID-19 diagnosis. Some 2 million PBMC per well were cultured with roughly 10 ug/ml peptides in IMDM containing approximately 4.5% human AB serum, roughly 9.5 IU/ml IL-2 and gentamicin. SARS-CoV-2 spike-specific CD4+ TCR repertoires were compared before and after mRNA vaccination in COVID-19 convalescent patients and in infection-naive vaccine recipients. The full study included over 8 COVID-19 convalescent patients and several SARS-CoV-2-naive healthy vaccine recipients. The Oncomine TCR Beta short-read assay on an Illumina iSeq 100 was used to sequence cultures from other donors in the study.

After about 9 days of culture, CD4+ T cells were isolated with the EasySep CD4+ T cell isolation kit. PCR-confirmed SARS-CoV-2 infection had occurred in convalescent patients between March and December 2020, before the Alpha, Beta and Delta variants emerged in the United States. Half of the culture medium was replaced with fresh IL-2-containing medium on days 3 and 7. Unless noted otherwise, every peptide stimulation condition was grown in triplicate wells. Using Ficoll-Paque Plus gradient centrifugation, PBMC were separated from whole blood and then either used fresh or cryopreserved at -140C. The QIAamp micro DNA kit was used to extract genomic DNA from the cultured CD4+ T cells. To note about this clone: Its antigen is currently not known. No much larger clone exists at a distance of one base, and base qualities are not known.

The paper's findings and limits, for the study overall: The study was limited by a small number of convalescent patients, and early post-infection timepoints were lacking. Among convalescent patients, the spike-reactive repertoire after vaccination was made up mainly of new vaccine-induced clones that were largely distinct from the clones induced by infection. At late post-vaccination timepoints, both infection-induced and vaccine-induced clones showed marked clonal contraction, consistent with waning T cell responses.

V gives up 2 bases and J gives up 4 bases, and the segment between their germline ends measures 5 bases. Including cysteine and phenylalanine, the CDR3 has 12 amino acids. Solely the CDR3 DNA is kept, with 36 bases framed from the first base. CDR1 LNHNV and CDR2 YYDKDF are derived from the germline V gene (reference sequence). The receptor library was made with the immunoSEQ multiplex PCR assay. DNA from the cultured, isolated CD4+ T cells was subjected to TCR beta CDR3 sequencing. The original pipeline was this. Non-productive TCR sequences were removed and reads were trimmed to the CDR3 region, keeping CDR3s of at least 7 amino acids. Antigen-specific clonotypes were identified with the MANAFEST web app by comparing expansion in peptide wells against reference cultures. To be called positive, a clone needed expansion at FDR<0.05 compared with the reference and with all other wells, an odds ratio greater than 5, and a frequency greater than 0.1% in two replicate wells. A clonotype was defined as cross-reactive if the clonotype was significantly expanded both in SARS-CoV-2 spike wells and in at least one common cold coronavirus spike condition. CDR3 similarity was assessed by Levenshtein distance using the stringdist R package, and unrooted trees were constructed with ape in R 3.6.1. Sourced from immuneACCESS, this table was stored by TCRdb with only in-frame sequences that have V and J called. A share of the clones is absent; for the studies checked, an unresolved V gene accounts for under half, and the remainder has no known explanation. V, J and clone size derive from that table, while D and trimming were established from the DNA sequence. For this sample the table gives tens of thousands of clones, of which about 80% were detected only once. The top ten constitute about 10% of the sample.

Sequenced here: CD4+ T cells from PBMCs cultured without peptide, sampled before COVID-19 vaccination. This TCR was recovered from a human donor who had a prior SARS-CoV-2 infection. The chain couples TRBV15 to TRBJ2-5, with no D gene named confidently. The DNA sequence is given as TGTGCCACCAGCAGATTTCTAGAGACCCAGTACTTC. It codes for CATSRFLETQYF. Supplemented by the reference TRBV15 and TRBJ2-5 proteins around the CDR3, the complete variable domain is DAMVIQNPRYQVTQFGKPVTLSCSQTLNHNVMYWYQQKSSQAPKLLFHYYDKDFNNEADTPDNFQSRRPNTSFCFLDIRSPGLGDTAMYLCATSRFLETQYFGPGTRLLVL.